Sequencing of this T cell receptor (beta chain) was carried out in a study of shared clonotypes between healthy human individuals. About this clone: Antigen specificity is unknown.

Study results and limitations: Clonotype sharing among donors was thought likely to change with sequencing depth.

Generated by immunoSEQ multiplex PCR, the TCRdb table keeps only in-frame clones and is missing some. The table shows approximately 1.4 million clones, with approximately 98% occurring only once. CDR1 and CDR2 (germline): SGHDN, FVKESK. The J segment lost 8 bases and the V segment lost 2 bases, leaving 3 bases of the junction unmatched. The length of the CDR3 is 14 residues. The CD4+ fraction was divided into a CD45RA+ naive subset and a CD45RA-negative memory subset. The sample consisted of naive CD4+ T cells sorted from blood. Subset denoted: CD45RA+ positively selected. The chain employs TRBV14 and TRBJ2-1; TRBD2 agrees at 10 bases. The sequence was collected from a young man in good health. The CDR3: CASSQLGLAYEQFF. CDR3 in DNA: TGTGCCAGCAGCCAATTGGGACTAGCGTATGAGCAGTTCTTC. The full variable domain, completed using reference TRBV14 and TRBJ2-1, is EAGVTQFPSHSVIEKGQTVTLRCDPISGHDNLYWYRRVMGKEIKFLLHFVKESKQDESGMPNNRFLAERTGGTYSTLKVQPAELEDSGVYFCASSQLGLAYEQFFGPGTRLTVL.